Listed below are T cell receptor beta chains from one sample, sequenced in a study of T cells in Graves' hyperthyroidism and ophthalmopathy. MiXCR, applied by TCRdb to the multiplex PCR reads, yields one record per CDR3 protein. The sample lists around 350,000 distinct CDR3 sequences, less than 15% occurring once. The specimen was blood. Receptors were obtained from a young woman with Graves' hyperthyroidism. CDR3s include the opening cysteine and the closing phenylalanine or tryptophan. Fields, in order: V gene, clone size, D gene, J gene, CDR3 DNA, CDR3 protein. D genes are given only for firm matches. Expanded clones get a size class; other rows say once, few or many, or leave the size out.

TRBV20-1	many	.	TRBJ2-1	TGCAGTGCTCGGGACTCACTATCGCATGAGCAGTTCTTC	CSARDSLSHEQFF
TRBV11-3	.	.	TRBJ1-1	TGTGCCAGCAGCTTCCGGTCAGGAACTGAAACTTTCTTT	CASSFRSGTETFF
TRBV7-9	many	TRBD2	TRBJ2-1	TGTGCCAGCAGCTTACCCGCATGGGACTACTCCCCAACCGGTGATAATGAGCAGTTCTTC	CASSLPAWDYSPTGDNEQFF
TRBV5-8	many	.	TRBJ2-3	TGTGCCAGCAGCTTTTTGGGGCAGGGTACCTTCACAGATACGCAGTATTTT	CASSFLGQGTFTDTQYF
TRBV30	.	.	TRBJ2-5	TGTGCCTGGAGAAGGGCCCCGCGGAGAGAGACCCAGTACTTC	CAWRRAPRRETQYF
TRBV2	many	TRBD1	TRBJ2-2	TGTGCCAGCAGTGATAGGGGGCTTCCCGGGGAGCTGTTTTTT	CASSDRGLPGELFF
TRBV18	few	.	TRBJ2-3	TGTGCCAGCTCCTGGGGGACAAGCACAGATACGCAGTATTTT	CASSWGTSTDTQYF
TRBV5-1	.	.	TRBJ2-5	TGCGCCAGCAGCCCTAGCCTCCAAGAGACCCAGTACTTC	CASSPSLQETQYF
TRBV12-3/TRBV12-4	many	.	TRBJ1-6	TGTGCCAGCAGTTCGAGCCGGGGGCTAGGGTCACCCCTCCACTTT	CASSSSRGLGSPLHF
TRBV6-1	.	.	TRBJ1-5	TGTGCCAGCAGTGCCCGGGCCCCTACTAATCAGCCCCAGCATTTT	CASSARAPTNQPQHF
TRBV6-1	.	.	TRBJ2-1	TGTGCCAGCAGTAACCTTGGTGGGCAGTTCTTC	CASSNLGGQFF
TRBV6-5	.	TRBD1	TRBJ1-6	TGTGCCAGCAGTTACGGGACAGGGGAGGATTCACCCCTCCACTTT	CASSYGTGEDSPLHF
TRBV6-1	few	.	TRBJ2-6	TGTGCCAGCAGTGAAGCATGGACTTCCTCTGGGGCCAACGTCCTGACTTTC	CASSEAWTSSGANVLTF
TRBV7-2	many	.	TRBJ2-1	TGTGCCAGCAGCAGTACCGAGAAGGGGGAATACAATGAGCAGTTCTTC	CASSSTEKGEYNEQFF
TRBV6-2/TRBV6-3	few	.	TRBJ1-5	TGTGCCAGCAGCTCCACGGACGGATACAATCAGCCCCAGCATTTT	CASSSTDGYNQPQHF
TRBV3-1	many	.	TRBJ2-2	TGTGCCAGCAGCCAATGGGACGGATATACCGGGGAGCTGTTTTTT	CASSQWDGYTGELFF
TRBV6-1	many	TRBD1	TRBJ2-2	TGTGCCAGCAGCCCCGACAGGGTGATAGGGACCGGGGAGCTGTTTTTT	CASSPDRVIGTGELFF
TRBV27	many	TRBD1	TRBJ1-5	TGTGCCAGCAGACCGGGACAGAGCAATCAGCCCCAGCATTTT	CASRPGQSNQPQHF
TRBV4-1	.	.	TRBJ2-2	TGCGCCAGCAGCCAGAACGGACCGTACACCGGGGAGCTGTTTTTT	CASSQNGPYTGELFF
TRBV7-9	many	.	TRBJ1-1	TGTGCCAGCAGCTTTCCCCAAGGTTGGCAGAACACTGAAGCTTTCTTT	CASSFPQGWQNTEAFF